Listed below are T cell receptor beta chains from one sample, sequenced in a study of blood T cells in healthy people across ages. TCRdb re-called the 5' RACE reads with MiXCR, one entry per CDR3 protein. The data contain 600,000 to 1,000,000 distinct CDR3 sequences, 55% to 75% of them seen just once; the ten biggest clones take up about 20%. Sequenced sample: blood. These receptors all come from a man aged 25 to 45 in good health. Both conserved end residues are part of each CDR3. D genes are given only for firm matches. Size is stated for part of the rows, as once, few or many counts, or as a class when the clone is expanded.

.	TRBV11-1	TRBJ2-3	.	CASNSFLDTQYF	TGTGCCAGCAACTCCTTCCTCGATACGCAGTATTTT
.	TRBV29-1	TRBJ1-1	TRBD1	CSAGQGAIEAFF	TGCAGCGCGGGACAGGGGGCGATTGAAGCTTTCTTT
few	TRBV10-2	TRBJ1-2	.	CASSEIANYGYTF	TGCGCCAGCAGTGAAATCGCGAACTATGGCTACACCTTC
.	TRBV3-1	TRBJ2-1	.	CASSQDRRAEQFF	TGTGCCAGCAGCCAAGATAGGCGGGCTGAGCAGTTCTTC
.	TRBV10-1	TRBJ2-6	TRBD1	CANRPTGPGANVLTF	TGCGCCAACCGGCCGACAGGGCCTGGGGCCAACGTCCTGACTTTC
.	TRBV5-1	TRBJ2-1	TRBD2	CASGWPGGEGPYNEQFF	TGCGCCAGCGGTTGGCCAGGCGGGGAGGGTCCCTACAATGAGCAGTTCTTC
.	TRBV7-2	TRBJ2-5	TRBD2	CASSRTSGTLAAQYF	TGTGCCAGCAGCCGGACTAGCGGGACCTTAGCGGCCCAGTACTTC
.	TRBV27	TRBJ1-5	.	CASSFGLEQPQHF	TGTGCCAGCAGTTTTGGGTTAGAACAGCCCCAGCATTTT
.	TRBV20-1	TRBJ1-6	.	CSARGRSSPLHF	TGCAGTGCTAGGGGCAGGTCCTCACCCCTCCACTTT
.	TRBV7-9	TRBJ2-1	.	CASCWDSYNEQFF	TGTGCCAGCTGCTGGGACTCCTACAATGAGCAGTTCTTC
.	TRBV12-3/TRBV12-4	TRBJ2-1	TRBD2	CASSGLASGIYNEQFF	TGTGCCAGCAGTGGACTAGCTAGCGGGATATACAATGAGCAGTTCTTC
.	TRBV7-9	TRBJ2-5	.	CASSLSGPSETQYF	TGTGCCAGCAGCCTATCAGGTCCGTCGGAGACCCAGTACTTC
.	TRBV6-2/TRBV6-3	TRBJ1-2	.	CASSYPIFLETRNGYTF	TGTGCCAGCAGTTACCCCATTTTCTTGGAGACAAGGAATGGCTACACCTTC
once	TRBV12-3/TRBV12-4	TRBJ1-5	.	CASKREATVDQPQHF	TGTGCCAGCAAACGGGAGGCGACAGTCGATCAGCCCCAGCATTTT
.	TRBV7-2	TRBJ2-1	.	CASSRSFEQFF	TGTGCCAGCAGCCGTAGTTTTGAGCAGTTCTTC
once	TRBV20-1	TRBJ2-7	.	CSASSFRGPRISEQYF	TGCAGTGCTAGCTCTTTTCGTGGGCCCCGGATTTCCGAGCAGTACTTC
.	TRBV20-1	TRBJ2-5	TRBD2	CSATKPGLVEETQYF	TGCAGTGCTACGAAACCGGGACTAGTGGAAGAGACCCAGTACTTC
few	TRBV7-2	TRBJ2-3	.	CASSLVVLSTDTQYF	TGTGCCAGCAGCTTAGTTGTACTCAGCACAGATACGCAGTATTTT
.	TRBV7-2	TRBJ1-2	.	CASSPRTAGGYGYTF	TGTGCCAGCAGCCCTCGGACAGCTGGGGGCTATGGCTACACCTTC
.	TRBV4-2	TRBJ2-3	.	CASSSGDNTDTQYF	TGTGCCAGCAGCTCCGGAGACAACACAGATACGCAGTATTTT
.	TRBV2	TRBJ2-7	.	CASRAYGQYF	TGTGCCTCCCGGGCCTACGGGCAGTACTTC
few	TRBV10-3	TRBJ1-2	.	CAIRSLRGPNYGYTF	TGTGCCATCAGGTCCTTGAGGGGTCCTAACTATGGCTACACCTTC
.	TRBV5-8	TRBJ2-5	TRBD2	CASQLFAGGRQETQYF	TGTGCCAGCCAGCTATTTGCGGGGGGGCGACAAGAGACCCAGTACTTC
.	TRBV7-9	TRBJ2-1	.	CASSSPSEANEQFF	TGTGCCAGCAGCTCACCCTCAGAGGCTAATGAGCAGTTCTTC
.	TRBV7-9	TRBJ2-3	TRBD2	CASSHGTSGGPPTDTQYF	TGTGCCAGCAGCCACGGGACTAGCGGAGGCCCTCCCACAGATACGCAGTATTTT
few	TRBV29-1	TRBJ2-2	.	CSVEENTGELFF	TGCAGCGTTGAAGAGAACACCGGGGAGCTGTTTTTT
.	TRBV29-1	TRBJ2-5	.	CSVAEDWRETQYF	TGCAGCGTTGCCGAGGACTGGAGGGAGACCCAGTACTTC
.	TRBV27	TRBJ2-3	.	CASQPGGTDTQYF	TGTGCCAGCCAACCCGGTGGCACAGATACGCAGTATTTT